The 10 T cell receptor beta chains below all came from one sample that was sequenced in a study of T cell responses to AZD1222 COVID-19 vaccine. Measured with immunoSEQ multiplex PCR; TCRdb has only the in-frame clones, and not every one. In the table there are 200,000 or so clones, approximately 93% of which are singletons. The source material was peripheral blood, sampled 28 days after the second AZD1222 dose. These receptors all stem from an adult who received the AZD1222 COVID-19 vaccine.

The chain couples TRBV7-8 to TRBJ2-1, with 7 bases fitting TRBD1. With 5 bases clipped from V and 6 bases from J, the junction kept 10 bases outside the gene matches. The CDR3 runs to 15 residues. Germline CDR1 is SGHVS and CDR2 is FQNEAQ. The chain's CDR3 is CASSHRQGPSNEQFF. The CDR3 DNA reads as TGTGCCAGCAGCCATCGACAGGGACCGAGCAATGAGCAGTTCTTC.

The CDR3 nucleotides read TGCGCCAGCAGCTTGGCTTTCTCTAGCGGAGAATACAGCTCCTACAATGAGCAGTTCTTC. It specifies CASSLAFSSGEYSSYNEQFF. The V call is TRBV5-1, the J call TRBJ2-1; 7 bases align to TRBD2. V was clipped by 0 bases and J by 0 bases; unmatched bases: 15. Germline V lookup: CDR1 SGHRS, CDR2 YFSETQ. The CDR3 is 20 residues long.

Written as DNA, the CDR3 is TGTGCTAGTGGCCTTCCGGGACAGGGCTTAACAGATACGCAGTATTTT. It yields the protein CASGLPGQGLTDTQYF. The gene calls are TRBV12-5 and TRBJ2-3, with 9 bases lining up with TRBD1. CDR3 length equals 16 residues. The junction had 10 bases not matched to a gene; V was cut back by 6 bases and J by 3 bases. CDR1 and CDR2 from the germline V gene are LGHNT and FRNRAP. Full variable domain (rest looked up from reference TRBV12-5 and TRBJ2-3): DARVTQTPRHKVTEMGQEVTMRCQPILGHNTVFWYRQTMMQGLELLAYFRNRAPLDDSGMPKDRFSAEMPDATLATLKIQPSEPRDSAVYFCASGLPGQGLTDTQYFGPGTRLTVL.

The chain has TRBV27 and TRBJ1-5, with D uncertain. The CDR3 extends over 15 amino acids. V was pared by 6 bases and J by 3 bases, with 15 bases between. CDR1 MNHEY and CDR2 SMNVEV come from the germline V gene (reference sequence). The DNA for the CDR3 is TGTGCCAGCAGAGACATTGACAATAACAATCAGCCCCAGCATTTT. Translating it yields CASRDIDNNNQPQHF.

V is TRBV5-4 and J is TRBJ2-3; no firm D call. Germline assignment: CDR1 SGHNT and CDR2 YYREEE (reference sequence). Trimming shortened V by 4 bases and J by 1 base, and 7 bases separated the two germline ends. There are 13 residues in the CDR3. CDR3 sequence reads: CASSVWGTDTQYF. The CDR3 region has the DNA TGTGCCAGCAGCGTGTGGGGCACAGATACGCAGTATTTT.

J is TRBJ1-3 and V is TRBV9, with 7 bases that match TRBD1. CDR3 length: 16 residues. Trimming at V came to 4 bases and at J to 3 bases, leaving 10 bases not matched to a gene. The germline CDR1 and CDR2 sequences are SGDLS and YYNGEE. The CDR3 nucleotides read TGTGCCAGCAGCATTACGGGCGACAGGGTTGGAAACACCATATATTTT. Protein product: CASSITGDRVGNTIYF.

This chain links TRBV3-1 (or the pseudogene TRBV3-2) with TRBJ2-1; D call uncertain. The V end lost 5 bases, the J end lost 4 bases, and 3 bases lay between the germline ends. Germline values: CDR1 LGHDT, CDR2 YNNKEL (reference sequence). This CDR3 spans 11 amino acids. CDR3 DNA: TGTGCCAGCAGCGGGTACAATGAGCAGTTCTTC. The encoded protein is CASSGYNEQFF.

The rearrangement joins TRBV27 to TRBJ2-1, with a weak D call TRBD2 (7 bases). This CDR3 spans 14 amino acids. Trimming removed 8 bases from V and 3 bases from J, with 14 bases in between. Germline assignment: CDR1 MNHEY and CDR2 SMNVEV (reference sequence). CDR3 in amino acids: CASGRGGHYNEQFF. In nucleotides, the CDR3 is TGTGCCAGCGGGAGGGGGGGCCACTACAATGAGCAGTTCTTC.

The chain is built from TRBV14 and TRBJ1-4; D is uncertain. The CDR3 is 16 residues long. Trimming took off 1 base at V and 0 bases at J, with 9 bases between the two ends. In germline, CDR1 is SGHDN, CDR2 FVKESK. DNA for the CDR3: TGTGCCAGCAGCCAAGTCCGAGGGCCAACTAATGAAAAACTGTTTTTT. Translating gives CASSQVRGPTNEKLFF. Based on the CDR3 plus reference TRBV14 and TRBJ1-4, the full variable domain is EAGVTQFPSHSVIEKGQTVTLRCDPISGHDNLYWYRRVMGKEIKFLLHFVKESKQDESGMPNNRFLAERTGGTYSTLKVQPAELEDSGVYFCASSQVRGPTNEKLFFGSGTQLSVL.

The rearrangement uses TRBV18 and TRBJ1-2; a weak D match, TRBD1 (5 bases). The CDR3 loop spans 16 amino acids. Trimming removed 3 bases at V and 8 bases at J, with 22 bases between. The germline CDR1 and CDR2 sequences are KGHSH and LQKENI. CDR3 nucleotides: TGTGCCAGCTCACCGCGTACCGGGACGGGATATGGCGGCTACACCTTC. This codes for CASSPRTGTGYGGYTF. The variable domain in full, with the rest retrieved from reference TRBV18 and TRBJ1-2, is NAGVMQNPRHLVRRRGQEARLRCSPMKGHSHVYWYRQLPEEGLKFMVYLQKENIIDESGMPKERFSAEFPKEGPSILRIQQVVRGDSAAYFCASSPRTGTGYGGYTFGSGTRLTVV.